Shown below are 20 T cell receptor beta chains from a single sample sequenced in a study of long-term antiretroviral therapy in people with HIV. This was the immunoSEQ v3.0 assay at survey level. The data were produced by immunoSEQ multiplex PCR, yet TCRdb's version contains in-frame clones alone and is incomplete. The sample contains about 21,000 clones, around 80% of which appear only once. The source material was unsorted PBMCs, sampled 0.5 years after starting antiretroviral therapy. These receptors were collected from a man between 18 and 35 years old with HIV.

The chain uses TRBV6-1 and TRBJ2-1; D is undetermined. CDR1 is MNHNS and CDR2 is SASEGT in the germline V gene. V lost 7 bases, J lost 5 bases, and 6 bases lay in between. The CDR3 extends over 11 amino acids. The CDR3 sequence: CASMVDNEQFF. CDR3 in DNA: TGTGCCAGCATGGTGGACAATGAGCAGTTCTTC.

This chain uses TRBV7-9 with TRBJ1-1; D unclear. The V and J ends lost 3 bases and 3 bases respectively, with 14 bases between them. Germline-derived CDR1 and CDR2 are SEHNR and FQNEAQ (reference sequence). This CDR3 has 15 residues. CDR3 DNA: TGTGCCAGCAGCTTGTATAGGGAGAGCCACACTGAAGCTTTCTTT. Its protein product is CASSLYRESHTEAFF.

The rearrangement links TRBV28 to TRBJ1-5; weak D call: TRBD1 (5 bases). Germline-derived CDR1 and CDR2 are MDHEN and SYDVKM. Trimming removed 6 bases from V and 2 bases from J, with 14 bases in between. CDR3 length: 15 amino acids. The CDR3 nucleotides read TGTGCCAGCAGAGGGACGAACCTCCGCAATCAGCCCCAGCATTTT. Translating it yields CASRGTNLRNQPQHF.

The chain couples TRBV28 to TRBJ2-3; tentatively, D is TRBD1 or TRBD2 (6 bases each). CDR3 length: 15 residues. V gave up 3 bases and J gave up 6 bases, with 16 bases separating them. The germline V gene encodes CDR1 MDHEN and CDR2 SYDVKM. The chain's CDR3 is CASSFRGRISDTQYF. CDR3 DNA: TGTGCCAGCAGTTTTAGGGGGAGGATATCGGATACGCAGTATTTT.

The genes are TRBV6-5 and TRBJ2-3; TRBD2 is a possible D gene (6 bases). Trimming removed 0 bases at V and 3 bases at J, with 13 bases between. Germline loops: CDR1 MNHEY, CDR2 SVGAGI. The CDR3 spans 16 residues. CDR3 nucleotide sequence: TGTGCCAGCAGTTACTCTGGAGGGGCCCCTACAGATACGCAGTATTTT. It codes for CASSYSGGAPTDTQYF.

This chain joins TRBV5-1 and TRBJ2-7; 8 nucleotides line up with TRBD1. The CDR3 loop spans 16 amino acids. The ends lost 3 bases at V and 2 bases at J; junction bases unmatched: 10. CDR1 and CDR2 (germline): SGHRS, YFSETQ. The CDR3 nucleotides are TGCGCCAGCAGCTGGACCCCGGGACAGGTGACCTACGAGCAGTACTTC. It is translated as CASSWTPGQVTYEQYF.

The chain is built from TRBV7-9 and TRBJ2-1; 9 bases align to TRBD1. CDR1 and CDR2 from the germline V gene are SEHNR and FQNEAQ (reference sequence). Trimming removed 5 bases from V and 4 bases from J; junction bases left unmatched: 9. This CDR3 region has 16 residues. CDR3 in amino acids: CASSHSTGGYYNEQFF. In nucleotides, the CDR3 is TGTGCCAGCAGCCATTCAACAGGGGGCTATTACAATGAGCAGTTCTTC.

The chain links TRBV6-6 to TRBJ2-7, with 8 bases aligning to TRBD2. The CDR3 extends over 16 amino acids. Germline lookup yields CDR1 MNHNY and CDR2 SVGAGI (reference sequence). The junction had 15 bases not matched to a gene; V was cut back by 4 bases and J by 7 bases. The CDR3 DNA is TGTGCCAGCAGTTCCTCGGGGGGGGGCGGTCTAGGGGAGCAGTACTTC. This encodes CASSSSGGGGLGEQYF.

The rearrangement joins TRBV27 to TRBJ2-2; unclear D gene. V lost 3 bases and J lost 1, with 12 bases in between. The CDR3 is made up of 16 amino acids. CDR1 is MNHEY, CDR2 SMNVEV, per germline (reference sequence). The CDR3: CASSFSWGRNTGELFF. DNA of the CDR3: TGTGCCAGCAGTTTTTCATGGGGAAGGAACACCGGGGAGCTGTTTTTT.

This clone was seen a few times. This chain uses TRBV4-3 with TRBJ1-4; D is perhaps TRBD1 (6 bases). This CDR3 is built from 16 residues. The V and J ends lost 5 bases and 2 bases respectively, with 15 bases between them. Per the germline V gene, CDR1 is LGHNA and CDR2 is YSLEER. The DNA for the CDR3 is TGCGCCAGCAGCTCCTCGGGGGCCAACACTAATGAAAAACTGTTTTTT. It codes for CASSSSGANTNEKLFF.

The V and J genes are TRBV5-1 and TRBJ1-2, with D unclear. The CDR3 extends over 14 amino acids. V dropped 1 base and J dropped 5 bases, with 12 bases sitting between them. The germline V gene encodes CDR1 SGHRS and CDR2 YFSETQ. The CDR3 nucleotides are TGCGCCAGCAGCTTGATAGGCCAGGATTATGGCTACACCTTC. It codes for CASSLIGQDYGYTF.

The rearrangement uses TRBV5-8 and TRBJ1-1; D gene unclear. The CDR3 spans 16 residues. The germline V gene has CDR1 SGHTS and CDR2 YDEGEE. The ends were cut back, 7 bases at V and 4 bases at J, with 23 bases in the middle. The CDR3 is CASQAPRISIPTEAFF. For the CDR3, the DNA is TGTGCCAGCCAGGCTCCGCGGATCAGCATTCCCACTGAAGCTTTCTTT.

V gene TRBV7-3 combines with J gene TRBJ2-1; 11 positions agree with TRBD2. The length of the CDR3 is 15 residues. The germline V gene has CDR1 SGHTA and CDR2 FQGTGA. V was pared by 5 bases and J by 5 bases, with 5 bases of the junction left unmatched. CDR3 bases: TGTGCCAGCAGCGTGGGACTAGCGGAGAACAATGAGCAGTTCTTC. Amino acids: CASSVGLAENNEQFF.

This clone was picked up one time. This sequence joins TRBV23-1 and TRBJ1-1; tentatively, D is TRBD1 (5 bases). TRBV23-1 is reported as an ORF; its role is uncertain. The CDR3 has 14 residues. Trimming shortened V by 0 bases and J by 7 bases, and 12 bases separated the two germline ends. In DNA form, the CDR3 reads TGCGCCAGCAGTCAATCCAGGGTGGTCGGTGAAGCTTTCTTT. Protein product: CASSQSRVVGEAFF.

In this sample, this clone turned up a few times. The V call is TRBV7-6, the J call TRBJ1-1, with D possibly being TRBD1 (5 bases). V gave up 3 bases and J gave up 1 base, with 6 bases separating them. From germline, CDR1 is SGHVS and CDR2 FNYEAQ. The CDR3 is 13 amino acids. This chain's CDR3 is CASSLGRNTEAFF. CDR3 nucleotides: TGTGCCAGCAGCTTGGGACGGAACACTGAAGCTTTCTTT.

The chain carries TRBV5-4 and TRBJ2-2; 9 nucleotides align to TRBD2. Germline V CDR1 and CDR2: SGHNT, YYREEE (reference sequence). Losses at the gene ends were 3 bases for V and 7 bases for J; bases not matched to a gene: 10. This CDR3 spans 16 amino acids. The CDR3 loop is CASSSGTSKRGGELFF. The CDR3 nucleotides are TGTGCCAGCAGCTCCGGGACTAGCAAACGGGGCGGGGAGCTGTTTTTT.

The V call is TRBV6-7, the J call TRBJ2-5; unclear D gene. TRBV6-7 is identified as an open reading frame with a role that is uncertain. The germline V and J ends were trimmed by 11 bases and 5 bases, with 21 bases remaining between them. The length of the CDR3 is 14 residues. CDR3 region: CAGLGQSVWETQYF. CDR3 nucleotides: TGTGCCGGCCTCGGGCAGTCCGTATGGGAGACCCAGTACTTC.

This rearrangement joins TRBV6-1 to TRBJ1-2; 7 nucleotides align to TRBD1. CDR1 and CDR2 (germline): MNHNS, SASEGT. V gave up 4 bases and J gave up 2 bases; unmatched junction bases: 4. The CDR3 runs 14 residues. CDR3 sequence: CASSARTGNYGYTF. DNA of the CDR3: TGTGCCAGCAGTGCCCGGACAGGAAACTATGGCTACACCTTC.

This chain joins TRBV6-5 and TRBJ2-1, with 7 bases identical to TRBD1. The CDR3 covers 14 residues. Per germline, CDR1 MNHEY and CDR2 SVGAGI. With 10 bases clipped from V and 7 bases from J, the junction kept 13 bases outside the gene matches. CDR3 bases: TGTGCCACGGACCGGGACAGATATGGGAATGAGCAGTTCTTC. It encodes CATDRDRYGNEQFF.

The rearrangement links TRBV7-9 to TRBJ2-2; tentative D call: TRBD2 (5 bases). The V end was cut by 4 bases, the J end by 9 bases, with 18 bases between. CDR1 SEHNR and CDR2 FQNEAQ come from the germline V gene (reference sequence). The length of the CDR3 is 15 residues. As DNA, the CDR3 is TGTGCCAGCAGCTCTCCCGGACTCCGATCCAGGGAGCTGTTTTTT. Translated, it gives CASSSPGLRSRELFF.